This T cell receptor (beta chain) comes out of a study of human T cells and chemical hapten exposure. About the research overall: The patient population, which was mostly female, had alopecia areata, totalis or universalis.

Study-wide findings and caveats: A positive correlation with patch test score was found for PT1 expanded TCR counts.

Time point given: patch test 2, 6 weeks after DPC sensitization. Treatment denoted: therapeutic diphenylcyclopropenone sensitization with weekly scalp DPC. The table lists this clonotype with a few counts. The antigen remains unidentified. Via MiXCR, TCRdb re-called the RACE reads, giving one row per CDR3 protein. The sample shows 95,000 or so distinct CDR3 sequences, approximately 10% of them seen only once. From germline, CDR1 is DFQATT and CDR2 SNEGSKA (reference sequence). Trimming stripped 3 bases from V and 0 bases from J, with 0 bases between. This CDR3 spans 10 amino acids. Material: whole blood, obtained in connection with sensitization to the hapten diphenylcyclopropenone (DPC). This clonotype originated in a woman between 40 and 50 years old with alopecia areata. Some clones in this sample may be carry-over from other donors' samples. The rearrangement uses TRBV20-1 and TRBJ2-7; D unresolved. CDR3 amino acids: CSASSYEQYF. CDR3 nucleotides: TGCAGTGCTAGCTCCTACGAGCAGTACTTC.